The sequence of this TCR beta chain was determined in a study of T cell repertoires in cytomegalovirus infection. Overall study: CMV epitopes, recently identified HLA-C-restricted and well-studied HLA-B-restricted, were used.

Whole-study results and caveats: In two of eight donors, the top clonotype was HLA-C-restricted CMV-specific.

As to this clonotype: The target antigen is unknown.

Germline values: CDR1 SNHLY, CDR2 FYNNEI. The CDR3 is made up of 16 amino acids. The V gene lost 8 bases and the J gene lost 0 bases, with 17 bases spanning the gap. TCRdb recomputed calls from the reads with MiXCR, one row per CDR3 protein. Of 600,000 to 700,000 distinct CDR3 sequences listed, around 32% are singletons. The V and J genes are TRBV2 and TRBJ2-1; D remains ambiguous. The sequence was collected from a human donor in good health (CMV status not recorded). Some clones in this sample may be carry-over from other donors' samples. Sequencing used cultured PBMCs, obtained from culture after CMV antigen stimulation. The CDR3 protein is CASFSPISSSYNEQFF. CDR3 DNA sequence: TGTGCCAGCTTCTCCCCGATATCGAGCTCCTACAATGAGCAGTTCTTC.